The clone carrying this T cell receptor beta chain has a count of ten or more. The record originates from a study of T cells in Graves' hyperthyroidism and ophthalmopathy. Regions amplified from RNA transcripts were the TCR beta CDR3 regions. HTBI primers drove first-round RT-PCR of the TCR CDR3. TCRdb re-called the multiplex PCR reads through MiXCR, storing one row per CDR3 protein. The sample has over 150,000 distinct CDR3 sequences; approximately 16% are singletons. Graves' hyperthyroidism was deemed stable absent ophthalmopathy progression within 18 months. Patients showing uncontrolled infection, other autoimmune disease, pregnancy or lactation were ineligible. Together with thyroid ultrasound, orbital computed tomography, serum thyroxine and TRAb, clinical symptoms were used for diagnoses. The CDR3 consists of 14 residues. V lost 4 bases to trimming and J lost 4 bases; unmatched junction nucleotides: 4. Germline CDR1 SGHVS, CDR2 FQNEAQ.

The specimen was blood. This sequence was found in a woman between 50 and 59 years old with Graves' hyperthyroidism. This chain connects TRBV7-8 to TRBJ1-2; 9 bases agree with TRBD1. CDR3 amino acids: CASSSRDRVYGYTF. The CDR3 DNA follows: TGTGCCAGCAGCTCCAGGGACAGGGTCTATGGCTACACCTTC.